This T cell receptor beta chain was observed in a study of regulatory T cells in long-lasting Graves disease (dated by TCRdb to about 2021). For the wider study: Antithyroid drugs had been taken for less than 3 months by newly diagnosed Graves' disease patients. This study used TCR sequencing and RNA sequencing of peripheral blood to compare persistent Graves' disease patients against newly diagnosed Graves' disease patients. A total of roughly 33 samples underwent TCR sequencing: about 13 from persistent and around 20 from newly diagnosed Graves' disease patients. The study was registered as a clinical trial and conducted in China. Beyond this particular receptor, the publication reports: Sequencing and analysis were limited to the TCR beta chain. Patients with persistent disease shared more public clonotypes (approximately 2,500) than newly diagnosed patients did (around 930). Because the primary lesion, thyroid tissue, could not be accessed, the study looked at peripheral blood alone. TRBV28, TRBJ1-2 and TRBJ2-5 were preferentially used in persistent disease, while TRBV20-1 and TRBJ2-1 were favored in newly diagnosed disease. Lower TCR Shannon entropy and fewer highly expanded clones were observed in persistent Graves' disease patients than in newly diagnosed patients, which suggested clonal expansion. The authors noted that the small sample size was a limitation that may lower accuracy.

The time point label here, explained by the study, means: newly diagnosed GD, antithyroid drugs for less than 3 months. RNA was extracted from PBMCs in TRIzol for both TCR sequencing and RNA sequencing. The diagnosis of Graves' disease followed American Thyroid Association guidelines. Patients were recruited from an endocrinology department in Xi'an, China. Each patient gave 9 to 10 milliliters of peripheral blood, collected in an EDTA anticoagulant tube. Ficoll Paque Plus density gradient separation was used to isolate PBMCs, and no additional T cell sorting was done. An Agilent 2100 Bioanalyzer and agarose gel were used to assess RNA quality, and a NanoDrop 2000 was used to measure RNA concentration. The CDR3 runs 16 amino acids, cysteine and phenylalanine included. This entry keeps only the CDR3 DNA: 48 bases, framed from base 1. Deletion took 4 bases off V and 3 bases off J, with a span of 18 bases between the germline ends. CDR1 and CDR2, looked up from the germline V gene (reference sequence), are LGHDT and YNNKEL.

This clonotype has at least ten counts. The specificity of this receptor is unknown. The sample holds no much larger clone one base away, and base qualities are not on file. The library was produced with multiplex PCR. TCRdb shows the sequencer as Illumina HiSeq 4000. CDR3 regions were amplified by Arm-PCR with iRepertoire HTBI primers to construct TCR beta libraries. PCR products were gel purified before sequencing. The authors' analysis ran thus. Gene usage analysis of CDR3 amino acid clonotypes relied on the 55 to 80 TRBV and about 13 TRBJ segments identified across samples. COPE and FqMerger were used to merge the filtered high-quality paired reads into contigs. BLAST was used to align contigs to IMGT TRBV, TRBD and TRBJ reference genes, with CDR3 defined following IMGT. Clonotypes above 0.1% frequency were classified as highly expanded clones. Shannon entropy was used to measure repertoire diversity, and the Gini coefficient was used to measure V-J evenness. Clonotypes shared by more than one individual were considered public. TCRdb's own reprocessing of the public reads used fastp at Q25 and MiXCR and kept productive beta chains. Rows are combined by CDR3 protein, so each entry shows the most common genes and DNA. The V and J calls, along with clone size, are taken from TCRdb and not from the paper's own processing. This sample comprises 350,000 to 400,000 distinct CDR3 sequences, roughly a sixth of them detected only once. Around a fifth of the sample is held by the ten biggest clonotypes.

Rearrangement joined TRBV3-1 to TRBJ2-5; TRBD2 is possibly the D segment (6 matching bases). The sequenced sample was peripheral blood mononuclear cells (PBMCs), obtained at new diagnosis, from a patient treated with antithyroid drugs. The sequence derives from a female donor with Graves disease. The CDR3 region reads CASSRRTGVGEETQYF. Read as DNA, the sequence is TGTGCCAGCAGCCGACGAACGGGGGTCGGAGAAGAGACCCAGTACTTC.